Each of the 17 T cell receptor beta chains below was sequenced from the same sample in a study of cytomegalovirus exposure and HLA in healthy donors. Primers included in the PCR were 60 Vbeta and 13 Jbeta primers. The method was immunoSEQ multiplex PCR; TCRdb's version includes in-frame clones alone and lacks a portion of them. Of 140,000 to 150,000 clones listed, around 79% are singletons. Material for sequencing was PBMCs. These receptors came from a male donor in good health and CMV-seronegative.

J is TRBJ2-5 and V is TRBV6-6; D is unresolved. CDR1 is MNHNY, CDR2 SVGAGI, per germline (reference sequence). The CDR3 spans 11 residues. V dropped 4 bases and J dropped 5 bases, with 5 bases sitting between them. The CDR3 region has the DNA TGTGCCAGCAGTTCCAGGGAGACCCAGTACTTC. This translates into CASSSRETQYF.

The V gene is TRBV6-1, the J gene TRBJ2-2; 9 bases fit TRBD2. This CDR3 has 15 amino acids. Germline V CDR1 and CDR2: MNHNS, SASEGT. Trimming took 6 bases from V and 4 from J; bases not matched to a gene: 6. CDR3: CASRIAGAGTGELFF. The DNA for the CDR3 is TGTGCCAGCAGGATAGCGGGAGCCGGCACCGGGGAGCTGTTTTTT.

This chain connects TRBV6-1 to TRBJ1-3, with D possibly being TRBD1 (6 bases). V lost 3 bases and J 10 bases, leaving 25 bases between the germline ends. Germline V gene data show CDR1 as MNHNS and CDR2 as SASEGT. This CDR3 spans 17 amino acids. CDR3 sequence reads: CASSDPATQGLERTIYF. CDR3 bases: TGTGCCAGCAGTGACCCCGCTACACAGGGTCTGGAAAGGACCATATATTTT.

The V call is TRBV7-3, the J call TRBJ2-2; 10 bases agree with TRBD1. There are 15 residues in the CDR3. The V gene's germline CDR1 is SGHTA and CDR2 FQGTGA. Germline trimming cut 7 bases from V and 6 bases from J; bases unmatched to any gene: 8. This CDR3 reads CASTDRGQVAGELFF. For the CDR3, the DNA is TGTGCCAGCACTGACAGGGGGCAGGTAGCCGGGGAGCTGTTTTTT.

This clone showed up just a few times. This chain connects TRBV18 to TRBJ2-6, with 11 positions matching TRBD1. Looked up from germline, CDR1 is KGHSH and CDR2 is LQKENI. V shed 4 bases and J 2 bases; nucleotides not matched to a gene: 4. This CDR3 spans 17 amino acids. The CDR3 reads CASSRRTGGAGANVLTF. In DNA form, the CDR3 reads TGTGCCAGCTCACGAAGGACAGGGGGCGCTGGGGCCAACGTCCTGACTTTC.

About this clone itself: The junction and the germline gene differ at one end; a read error may be behind it. The V call is TRBV7-7, the J call TRBJ2-7, with D perhaps TRBD2 (6 bases). The CDR3 has 13 residues. CDR1 is SSHAT, CDR2 FNYEAQ, per germline (reference sequence). CDR3 bases: TGTGCTAGCAGCTTAGTACGGGAGTCCGAGCAGTACTTC. This gives the protein CASSLVRESEQYF.

The CDR3 sequence is CASSLDGGWAEAFF. In nucleotides, the CDR3 is TGTGCCAGCAGCTTAGATGGGGGGTGGGCTGAAGCTTTCTTT. The V and J genes are TRBV7-6 and TRBJ1-1, with D tentatively TRBD1 (5 bases). The CDR3 contains 14 residues. Trimming pared 1 base from V and 6 bases from J, leaving 12 bases between. The germline gives CDR1 SGHVS, CDR2 FNYEAQ.

The chain combines TRBV4-1 with TRBJ2-4; D not certain. V lost 3 bases to trimming and J lost 3 bases, with 12 bases between them. The germline CDR1 and CDR2 sequences are MGHRA and YSYEKL. The CDR3 totals 15 residues. The chain's CDR3 is CASSHGLGVKNIQYF. CDR3 sequence (DNA): TGCGCCAGCAGCCATGGGCTCGGCGTCAAAAACATTCAGTACTTC.

The CDR3, as DNA: TGTGCCAGCAGCTTAGGTGGTCTAGCAAATGAGCAGTTCTTC. Protein: CASSLGGLANEQFF. The rearrangement joins TRBV11-2 to TRBJ2-1; tentatively, D is TRBD2 (5 bases). V was pared by 1 base and J by 7 bases, with 11 bases between. CDR3 length: 14 residues. Germline CDR1 reads SGHAT; CDR2 reads FQNNGV.

This chain links TRBV5-1 with TRBJ2-5; TRBD1 agrees at 8 bases. The DNA end is more similar to TRBJ2-7, so the J call may be wrong. This CDR3 comprises 14 residues. The germline V gene encodes CDR1 SGHRS and CDR2 YFSETQ. This CDR3 reads CASSRTGQTYEQYF. The CDR3 DNA sequence: TGCGCCAGCAGCAGGACAGGGCAGACCTACGAGCAGTACTTC.

The rearrangement joins TRBV5-1 to TRBJ1-1; D may be TRBD1 (6 bases). Trimming took off 0 bases at V and 0 bases at J, with 9 bases between the two ends. CDR3 length: 15 residues. Germline CDR1 reads SGHRS; CDR2 reads YFSETQ. This chain's CDR3 is CASSLGTAMNTEAFF. The CDR3 nucleotides are TGCGCCAGCAGCTTGGGGACAGCCATGAACACTGAAGCTTTCTTT.

This clone has just a few counts. The rearrangement joins TRBV14 to TRBJ2-2; 13 nucleotides line up with TRBD2. The trim removed 4 bases at V and 7 bases at J, leaving 15 bases unmatched. The germline V gene has CDR1 SGHDN and CDR2 FVKESK. The CDR3 sequence is 19 residues long. In nucleotides, the CDR3 is TGTGCCAGCAGCCCAGAATGGGGACTAGCGGGAAATGTGGTCGGGGAGCTGTTTTTT. It is translated as CASSPEWGLAGNVVGELFF.

The chain couples TRBV29-1 to TRBJ2-5; TRBD2 matches 9 bases. The end of the DNA is better explained by TRBJ2-7, so the J call may be wrong. The CDR3 consists of 17 residues. Germline assignment: CDR1 SQVTM and CDR2 ANQGSEA. DNA of the CDR3: TGCAGCGTTGAACGTGACCCTCTTAGCGGGGGATACTACGAGCAGTACTTC. Protein sequence: CSVERDPLSGGYYEQYF.

The genes are TRBV5-1 and TRBJ2-7; 7 bases match TRBD1. Germline CDR1 and CDR2: SGHRS and YFSETQ. The CDR3 has 15 amino acids. V shed 3 bases and J 4 bases; nucleotides not matched to a gene: 10. CDR3 bases: TGCGCCAGCAGCTCAAGGACAGGACCCTCGTACGAGCAGTACTTC. The encoded protein is CASSSRTGPSYEQYF.

The chain is built from TRBV15 and TRBJ2-3; 8 bases fit TRBD1. V trimming: 5 bases; J trimming: 2 bases; junction bases outside the gene matches: 3. CDR1 is LNHNV and CDR2 is YYDKDF in the germline V gene (reference sequence). The CDR3 consists of 14 residues. The CDR3 DNA sequence: TGTGCCACCAGCTCGGGACAGGCCACAGATACGCAGTATTTT. Amino acid sequence: CATSSGQATDTQYF.

The count of this clone is one. A junction boundary mismatches the germline segment, possibly from a read error. V usage is TRBV12-5 and J usage is TRBJ1-6, with 7 positions matching TRBD1. This CDR3 contains 14 residues. Germline CDR1 is LGHNT and CDR2 is FRNRAP. This CDR3 is CASGSGQNNSSLHF. The CDR3 DNA reads TGTGCTAGTGGTTCGGGACAGAATAATTCATCCCTCCACTTT. The variable domain in full, completed from reference TRBV12-5 and TRBJ1-6, reads DARVTQTPRHKVTEMGQEVTMRCQPILGHNTVFWYRQTMMQGLELLAYFRNRAPLDDSGMPKDRFSAEMPDATLATLKIQPSEPRDSAVYFCASGSGQNNSSLHFGNGTRLTVT.

This chain joins TRBV6-5 and TRBJ1-1; 7 nucleotides line up with TRBD1. V trimming: 6 bases; J trimming: 0 bases; junction bases outside the gene matches: 7. The CDR3 totals 15 residues. The V gene's germline CDR1 is MNHEY and CDR2 SVGAGI. CDR3 nucleotide sequence: TGTGCCAGCAGCACAGACAGGGCCTTGAACACTGAAGCTTTCTTT. Its protein is CASSTDRALNTEAFF.